This T cell receptor beta chain originates from a study of T cell repertoires in cytomegalovirus infection. Study-wide context: Public signatures in TCR beta pointed to CMV infection and matching HLA type.

The CDR3 spans 17 residues. The germline CDR1 and CDR2 sequences are MDHEN and SYDVKM. After removal of 3 bases from V and 5 bases from J, the junction contained 11 bases not matched to a gene. TCRdb independently ran MiXCR on the reads; one entry per CDR3 protein. The sample yields around 190,000 distinct CDR3 sequences, around an eighth seen once. Sequenced: PBMCs. This chain links TRBV28 with TRBJ2-2; 8 nucleotides align to TRBD2. This receptor was obtained from a human donor in good health (CMV status not recorded). Some clones in this sample may be carry-over from other donors' samples. CDR3 loop: CASSFPRVAGRTGELFF. In DNA, the CDR3 is TGTGCCAGCAGTTTCCCCCGGGTAGCGGGAAGGACCGGGGAGCTGTTTTTT. Using reference TRBV28 and TRBJ2-2 for the parts outside the CDR3, the full variable domain is DVKVTQSSRYLVKRTGEKVFLECVQDMDHENMFWYRQDPGLGLRLIYFSYDVKMKEKGDIPEGYSVSREKKERFSLILESASTNQTSMYLCASSFPRVAGRTGELFFGEGSRLTVL.